The 3 T cell receptor beta chains below come from one sample, sequenced in a study of lymphopenia after photon versus proton radiotherapy. Clones were sequenced by immunoSEQ multiplex PCR, and TCRdb holds only the in-frame ones, with some missing. The sample consists of some 30,000 clones, 87% of them appearing once. The specimen was peripheral blood, collected from a patient treated with proton-based radiotherapy. These TCRs come from a woman aged 60-75 years with cholangiocarcinoma. Some clones in this sample may be carry-over from other donors' samples.

The V gene is TRBV10-1, the J gene TRBJ2-3; D is unclear. Deletions cut 2 bases from V and 0 bases from J, with 6 bases between. CDR1 and CDR2 (germline): WNHNN, SYGVQD (reference sequence). This CDR3 comprises 14 residues. CDR3 residues: CASSERRSTDTQYF. CDR3 DNA: TGCGCCAGCAGTGAGCGGCGGAGCACAGATACGCAGTATTTT.

This sequence joins TRBV2 and TRBJ2-5; 10 nucleotides match TRBD2. The germline V gene encodes CDR1 SNHLY and CDR2 FYNNEI. With 2 bases clipped from V and 1 base from J, the junction kept 4 bases outside the gene matches. The CDR3 sequence is 16 residues long. The CDR3 reads CASSESVAGGQETQYF. CDR3 coding DNA: TGTGCCAGCAGTGAATCGGTAGCGGGGGGCCAAGAGACCCAGTACTTC.

This clone showed up just a few times. The chain uses TRBV5-6 and TRBJ1-4, with D possibly being TRBD1 (6 bases). In germline, CDR1 is SGHDT, CDR2 YYEEEE. The V end was cut by 7 bases, the J end by 4 bases, with 17 bases between. CDR3 length: 15 residues. CDR3 protein: CASSALQGFNEKLFF. Here the CDR3 DNA reads TGTGCCAGCTCTGCCCTACAGGGATTTAATGAAAAACTGTTTTTT.